This T cell receptor (beta chain) was sequenced during a study of CD8+ T cells in alopecia areata. General study points: In patients, TCRs were shared less clearly than in mice, and HLA may possibly be involved. Lesional scalp displayed greater clonality than normal scalp, most notably in alopecia totalis/universalis.

This clone was detected only a few times. Antigen: not known. cDNA serving as the sequencing template came from extracted, reverse transcribed RNA. The data were produced by immunoSEQ multiplex PCR, yet TCRdb's version contains in-frame clones alone and is incomplete. Of 150,000 or so clones listed, about 54% are singletons. Germline CDR1 reads SQVTM; CDR2 reads ANQGSEA. V was pared by 7 bases and J by 4 bases, with 8 bases of the junction left unmatched. This CDR3 contains 14 residues. The clonotype comes from a human donor in good health. Sequenced material: CD4+ T cells sorted from blood. The chain is built from TRBV29-1 and TRBJ2-1, with TRBD2 matching over 9 bases. CDR3 sequence (DNA): TGCAGCGCCGTCGTGCTAGCGGGATACAATGAGCAGTTCTTC. It codes for CSAVVLAGYNEQFF.